The rows below give T cell receptor beta chains drawn from one sample of a study of T cells after yellow fever vaccination. TCRdb re-called the 5' RACE reads with MiXCR, one entry per CDR3 protein. The data show approximately 180,000 distinct CDR3 sequences, approximately 6.2% seen once. Sequences were derived from CD4+ T cells sorted from PBMCs, sampled on the day of the first yellow fever vaccination. Receptors were obtained from a man aged 18 to 29 who received the YFV17D yellow fever vaccine. Each CDR3 is given with its conserved first and last residue. Each record gives: CDR3 DNA, CDR3 protein, V gene, D gene, clone size, J gene. The D gene is left open where the match is weak. Only part of the rows carry a size: once, few, many, or a class if the clone is expanded.

TGTGCCAGTAGTCCCCCTCTACGACCCACTGAAGCTTTCTTT	CASSPPLRPTEAFF	TRBV19	.	few	TRBJ1-1
TGTGCCAGCAGCTTGGGCCGGGGATCTGTGCAGCCCCAGCATTTT	CASSLGRGSVQPQHF	TRBV5-6	.	.	TRBJ1-5
TGTGCCAGCAGCCTTATGGGGAACACTGAAGCTTTCTTT	CASSLMGNTEAFF	TRBV6-1	.	many	TRBJ1-1
TGTGCCAGCAGCCAGCTCACAGGGGCTAATGAAAAACTGTTTTTT	CASSQLTGANEKLFF	TRBV4-2	TRBD1	many	TRBJ1-4
TGCAGCTTCAGAGGTAGCGGGGGGACAGAGACCCAGTACTTC	CSFRGSGGTETQYF	TRBV29-1	TRBD2	many	TRBJ2-5
TGTGCCAGTAGTATAGTGGCAGGGCGGAACACCGGGGAGCTGTTTTTT	CASSIVAGRNTGELFF	TRBV19	.	many	TRBJ2-2
TGTGCCAGCAGCTCTCAGGGAGGGGGGGAAGCTTTCTTT	CASSSQGGGEAFF	TRBV7-2	.	.	TRBJ1-1
TGTGCCAGCAGTGCCCGGACAGGAGGGAACACTGAAGCTTTCTTT	CASSARTGGNTEAFF	TRBV6-4	TRBD1	many	TRBJ1-1
TGCAGTGCTAGAGCTCAGGGGGGCCATGAGCAGTTCTTC	CSARAQGGHEQFF	TRBV20-1	.	few	TRBJ2-1
TGTGCCAGCCTCCTAACCGGGACAGGGGGCTTGGGGGCCAACGTCCTGACTTTC	CASLLTGTGGLGANVLTF	TRBV2	TRBD1	.	TRBJ2-6
TGTGCCAGCAGTGTCTCACAGAGGGCCTCTGGAAACACCATATATTTT	CASSVSQRASGNTIYF	TRBV6-1	.	many	TRBJ1-3
TGTGCCAGCAGCTATGTTCCGGGGGGGTCCTACAATGAGCAGTTCTTC	CASSYVPGGSYNEQFF	TRBV11-2	TRBD2	few	TRBJ2-1
TGTGCCAGCAGGCCGGACAGGGGGAATTCGGGAGAGCAGTACTTC	CASRPDRGNSGEQYF	TRBV5-5	TRBD1	.	TRBJ2-7
TGTGCCAGCAGCTTACGAACAGGGATGGGGGAGCAGTACTTC	CASSLRTGMGEQYF	TRBV5-6	.	many	TRBJ2-7
TGTGCCAGCAGCTTGGACTTAGGGCAAGAGACCCAGTACTTC	CASSLDLGQETQYF	TRBV5-4	.	.	TRBJ2-5
TGTGCCAGCAGTTACTCAGCGGGGGGGGACAATGAGCAGTTCTTC	CASSYSAGGDNEQFF	TRBV6-5	TRBD2	.	TRBJ2-1
TGTGCCATCGGCATTACAGGGGGGACTGAAGCTTTCTTT	CAIGITGGTEAFF	TRBV10-3	TRBD1	.	TRBJ1-1
TGCAGTGCTTCTAGCGGGGGCCACAGGTACGGGCAGTATTTT	CSASSGGHRYGQYF	TRBV20-1	TRBD2	.	TRBJ2-3
TGTGCCAGCAGTGGATGGACTAGCGGACCCAATACGCAGTATTTT	CASSGWTSGPNTQYF	TRBV27	TRBD2	many	TRBJ2-3
TGTGCCAGCGTACCCGGACGGAACCGGCGTGATACCGGGGAGCTGTTTTTT	CASVPGRNRRDTGELFF	TRBV21-1	.	many	TRBJ2-2
TGTGCCAGCGGAGGACACCCAACTAATGAAAAACTGTTTTTT	CASGGHPTNEKLFF	TRBV5-6	.	.	TRBJ1-4
TGCAGCGTTTTTACAGGGGTGTTAAACATTCAGTACTTC	CSVFTGVLNIQYF	TRBV29-1	TRBD1	many	TRBJ2-4
TGTGCCAGCAGCTTCGGGGGGCCTGGGGCCGGGGAGCTGTTTTTT	CASSFGGPGAGELFF	TRBV5-4	.	few	TRBJ2-2
TGCGCCAGCAGCCACCTGCCTGCTGCGAATGAGCAGTTCTTC	CASSHLPAANEQFF	TRBV4-3	.	.	TRBJ2-1
TGTGCCAGCAGCGACAACGCGATGAGGGGGCAGGGGGAGCTGTTTTTT	CASSDNAMRGQGELFF	TRBV9	TRBD1	many	TRBJ2-2
TGTGCCAGCAGCCATACATCCGGCCGGGAGGCTGAAAAACTGTTTTTT	CASSHTSGREAEKLFF	TRBV4-2	.	many	TRBJ1-4
TGTGCCAGCAGCTTAGGGACAGTCGAGAGGGAGACCCAGTACTTC	CASSLGTVERETQYF	TRBV7-9	.	many	TRBJ2-5
TGTGCCAGCAGTTTAGCGGGGACCACCGGGGAGCTGTTTTTT	CASSLAGTTGELFF	TRBV12-3/TRBV12-4	.	many	TRBJ2-2
TGCGCCAGCAGGAGGTTAGGGACAGGGATTGCAGATACGCAGTATTTT	CASRRLGTGIADTQYF	TRBV5-1	TRBD1	few	TRBJ2-3
TGCGCCAGCAGAAGACAGGGGTTTGCTTCAGATACGCAGTATTTT	CASRRQGFASDTQYF	TRBV5-1	TRBD1	many	TRBJ2-3
TGTGCCAGCAGCACTGGCAGGGGGCTTTTTGGAAACACCATATATTTT	CASSTGRGLFGNTIYF	TRBV21-1	.	many	TRBJ1-3
TGTGCCAGCAGCCGAACTTTCACCTACAATGAGCAGTTCTTC	CASSRTFTYNEQFF	TRBV5-6	.	few	TRBJ2-1
TGTGCCAGCAGTTACCACACTGAAGCTTTCTTT	CASSYHTEAFF	TRBV6-2/TRBV6-3	.	.	TRBJ1-1
TGTGCCAGCAGCTCGGACGGGGGCCTGACAGATACGCAGTATTTT	CASSSDGGLTDTQYF	TRBV5-4	.	.	TRBJ2-3
TGTGCCACCAGTGCCGCCCGGGACGGTAGCACAGATACGCAGTATTTT	CATSAARDGSTDTQYF	TRBV24-1	.	few	TRBJ2-3
TGTGCCAGCAGCCGGGGCGGCTCCTACAATGAGCAGTTCTTC	CASSRGGSYNEQFF	TRBV7-3	.	many	TRBJ2-1
TGTGCCAGCAGCTTAAAAGGACTAGCGGGGGGGGTCTGGAAGACCCAGTACTTC	CASSLKGLAGGVWKTQYF	TRBV7-6	TRBD2	.	TRBJ2-5
TGTGCCAGCAGCTTTTACGGGGAGAAAGAGACCCAGTACTTC	CASSFYGEKETQYF	TRBV7-2	.	.	TRBJ2-5
TGTGCCAGCAGCCCTAGGACTAGCGGGGATGCACAAGAGACCCAGTACTTC	CASSPRTSGDAQETQYF	TRBV7-6	TRBD2	few	TRBJ2-5
TGCAGCGTGTCCCGGGACCCGCTCACTGGCGGGCAGTTCTTC	CSVSRDPLTGGQFF	TRBV29-1	.	few	TRBJ2-1
TGTGCCAGCAGCGTCTATCTAGCGGGGGGGAGCACAGATACGCAGTATTTT	CASSVYLAGGSTDTQYF	TRBV7-2	TRBD2	many	TRBJ2-3
TGCGCCAGCAGCACAACCCTGACTAGCGGGGGGAACACCGGGGAGCTGTTTTTT	CASSTTLTSGGNTGELFF	TRBV5-1	TRBD2	few	TRBJ2-2